This paragraph covers one T cell receptor (beta chain) sequence. Its cognate antigen is unknown. Sequencing was performed with immunoSEQ multiplex PCR; in TCRdb, only in-frame clones are kept and a portion is missing. The data show fewer than 60,000 clones, 91% seen once. Trimming removed 6 bases from V and 1 base from J, with 13 bases in between. The germline V gene has CDR1 GTSNPN and CDR2 SVGIG (reference sequence). The CDR3 sequence is 13 residues long. This entry belongs to a study of Tregs in tolerant kidney transplant recipients. Findings and limits, study-wide: Findings come from small patient numbers and require larger validation. Some patients' samples used different primers over time, so nucleotide sequences weren't comparable. Tregs expanded with activated donor B cells seemed most donor-specific. In tolerant patients, donor-specific Tregs outgrew total Tregs, suggesting antigen-driven expansion.

The nonmyeloablative bone marrow transplants came from related graft donors, with transient mixed chimerism. This clonotype originated in a human patient who received a combined kidney and bone marrow transplant. The graft donor may have given rise to some T cells. Sequenced material: CD8+ T cells from blood (PBMCs), taken 24 months after the transplant. This chain connects TRBV30 to TRBJ2-7; D perhaps matches TRBD1 (6 bases). CDR3 bases: TGTGCCTGTTACCGGACAGAGTCCTACGAGCAGTACTTC. Translating gives CACYRTESYEQYF.